The rows below give T cell receptor beta chains drawn from one sample of a study of CD8 T cells in ankylosing spondylitis. TCRdb fed the 5' RACE reads into MiXCR, producing one record per CDR3 protein. The sample comprises approximately 35,000 distinct CDR3 sequences, 14% of which are singletons, and around 40% rests with the top ten. The sequenced sample consisted of blood. The receptors were gathered from a male donor with ankylosing spondylitis or in good health (not recorded which). Each CDR3 is given with its conserved first and last residue. Each record gives: V gene, clone size, D gene, J gene, CDR3 DNA, CDR3 protein. D genes are given only for firm matches. Part of the rows lack a size; the others show once, few, many or a class for expanded clones.

V: TRBV28
size: few
D: NA
J: TRBJ2-3
DNA: TGTGCCAGCAGTTCTCAAGTGACCCCGGGTAGCACAGATACGCAGTATTTT
CDR3: CASSSQVTPGSTDTQYF

V: TRBV14
size: many
D: NA
J: TRBJ2-2
DNA: TGTGCCAGCAGCAAACGAAACACCGGGGAGCTGTTTTTT
CDR3: CASSKRNTGELFF

V: TRBV6-5
size: few
D: TRBD2
J: TRBJ2-2
DNA: TGTGCCAGCAGGGCTAGCGGGGGGGACACCGGGGAGCTGTTTTTT
CDR3: CASRASGGDTGELFF

V: TRBV4-2
size: few
D: TRBD1
J: TRBJ2-3
DNA: TGTGCCAGCAGCCAAGAGGGACAGGGGCTAGATACGCAGTATTTT
CDR3: CASSQEGQGLDTQYF

V: TRBV28
size: NA
D: NA
J: TRBJ1-4
DNA: TGTGCCAGCAGTCCCCTTGGGGGCCTTAATGAAAAACTGTTTTTT
CDR3: CASSPLGGLNEKLFF

V: TRBV29-1
size: few
D: NA
J: TRBJ2-5
DNA: TGCAGCGTCCCATCAGGCAGGACCCAGTACTTC
CDR3: CSVPSGRTQYF

V: TRBV12-3/TRBV12-4
size: few
D: TRBD1
J: TRBJ1-5
DNA: TGTGCCAGCAGCCTTAGACAGGGTAGCAATCAGCCCCAGCATTTT
CDR3: CASSLRQGSNQPQHF

V: TRBV6-6
size: large
D: TRBD1
J: TRBJ2-1
DNA: TGTGCCACCCTGACAGGGGTCGAGCAGTTCTTC
CDR3: CATLTGVEQFF

V: TRBV7-9
size: NA
D: NA
J: TRBJ2-7
DNA: TGTGCCAGCAGCTTAGTTTGGTCGGAGGCCTACGAGCAGTACTTC
CDR3: CASSLVWSEAYEQYF

V: TRBV3-1
size: NA
D: TRBD2
J: TRBJ2-5
DNA: TGTGCCAGCAGCCAAGGGACTAGCGGGGGAGAGACCCAGTACTTC
CDR3: CASSQGTSGGETQYF

V: TRBV11-2
size: few
D: TRBD2
J: TRBJ2-1
DNA: TGTGCCAGCAGCCCTAGCGGGAGCTACCTATTTGAGCAGTTCTTC
CDR3: CASSPSGSYLFEQFF

V: TRBV7-2
size: NA
D: TRBD1
J: TRBJ2-3
DNA: TGTGCCAGCAGCCTGGACAGGGTGGATACGCAGTATTTT
CDR3: CASSLDRVDTQYF

V: TRBV28
size: many
D: NA
J: TRBJ2-3
DNA: TGTGCCAGCGTGAGCGTGGGGTATAGCACAGATACGCAGTATTTT
CDR3: CASVSVGYSTDTQYF

V: TRBV6-2/TRBV6-3
size: NA
D: NA
J: TRBJ1-1
DNA: TGTGCCAGCAGCCTCATGGGGACTACCGGAGCTTTCTTT
CDR3: CASSLMGTTGAFF

V: TRBV7-2
size: NA
D: NA
J: TRBJ2-3
DNA: TGTGCCAGCAGCCTACAGATCACAGATACGCAGTATTTT
CDR3: CASSLQITDTQYF

V: TRBV4-3
size: NA
D: NA
J: TRBJ1-5
DNA: TGCGCCAGCAGCCAGGGGGGCGGGCAGCCCCAGCATTTT
CDR3: CASSQGGGQPQHF

V: TRBV29-1
size: NA
D: TRBD1
J: TRBJ1-1
DNA: TGCAGCGTGGGGACGGACAGGGTGAAACCTGAAGCTTTCTTT
CDR3: CSVGTDRVKPEAFF

V: TRBV6-2/TRBV6-3
size: NA
D: TRBD2
J: TRBJ2-5
DNA: TGTGCCAGCAGTTACGGCCTAGCGGGAGTCGGGGAGACCCAGTACTTC
CDR3: CASSYGLAGVGETQYF

V: TRBV2
size: NA
D: TRBD2
J: TRBJ2-1
DNA: TGTGCCAGACCACTGGGACTAGCGGAATACAATGAGCAGTTCTTC
CDR3: CARPLGLAEYNEQFF

V: TRBV15
size: NA
D: NA
J: TRBJ2-3
DNA: TGTGCCACCAGCAGAGATCTAGCGCTTTTATACCCTAGCACAGATACGCAGTATTTT
CDR3: CATSRDLALLYPSTDTQYF

V: TRBV29-1
size: NA
D: TRBD2
J: TRBJ2-5
DNA: TGCAGCGCCGGGGAGCGGGGGACTCCACAAGAGACCCAGTACTTC
CDR3: CSAGERGTPQETQYF

V: TRBV20-1
size: few
D: TRBD2
J: TRBJ2-1
DNA: TGCAGTGGGACTAGCGGGAGTTATGAGCAGTTCTTC
CDR3: CSGTSGSYEQFF

V: TRBV5-1
size: few
D: NA
J: TRBJ2-7
DNA: TGCGCCAGCAGCATGGACGCCCGGTTCTACGAGCAGTACTTC
CDR3: CASSMDARFYEQYF

V: TRBV7-6
size: NA
D: TRBD1
J: TRBJ1-2
DNA: TGTGCCAGCAGCCATCCGACAGGGGAGGGCTACACCTTC
CDR3: CASSHPTGEGYTF

V: TRBV29-1
size: few
D: TRBD1
J: TRBJ2-3
DNA: TGCAGCGTTGAACGGGGGACAGGGGGATCCGATACGCAGTATTTT
CDR3: CSVERGTGGSDTQYF

V: TRBV19
size: NA
D: NA
J: TRBJ2-5
DNA: TGTGCCAGTAGTGGGCTAGCCCAAGAGACCCAGTACTTC
CDR3: CASSGLAQETQYF

V: TRBV5-6
size: NA
D: NA
J: TRBJ2-3
DNA: TGTGCCAGCAGCTTGCTTAGCGCCACAGATACGCAGTATTTT
CDR3: CASSLLSATDTQYF

V: TRBV14
size: few
D: NA
J: TRBJ2-2
DNA: TGTGCCAGCAGCAGACGGCCTGTGGGCACCGGGGAGCTGTTTTTT
CDR3: CASSRRPVGTGELFF

V: TRBV6-2/TRBV6-3
size: few
D: TRBD1
J: TRBJ2-7
DNA: TGTGCCAGCAGGATGGGACAGGGTGTGATATACGAGCAGTACTTC
CDR3: CASRMGQGVIYEQYF

V: TRBV7-2
size: few
D: NA
J: TRBJ1-1
DNA: TGTGCCAGCAGCTTAGACCAGAGGCGGACTGAAGCTTTCTTT
CDR3: CASSLDQRRTEAFF

V: TRBV6-6
size: NA
D: NA
J: TRBJ1-6
DNA: TGTGCCAGCACCCAGTCCTATAATTCACCCCTCCACTTT
CDR3: CASTQSYNSPLHF

V: TRBV6-6
size: NA
D: TRBD2
J: TRBJ2-3
DNA: TGTGCCAGCAGGGGAGGGGCGGCAGATACGCAGTATTTT
CDR3: CASRGGAADTQYF

V: TRBV2
size: NA
D: NA
J: TRBJ2-4
DNA: TGTGCCAGCAGTGTTTCAGGGAACATTCAGTACTTC
CDR3: CASSVSGNIQYF

V: TRBV15
size: few
D: NA
J: TRBJ1-4
DNA: TGTGCCACCAGCACCGACAGTCATAATGAAAAACTGTTTTTT
CDR3: CATSTDSHNEKLFF

V: TRBV20-1
size: NA
D: TRBD1
J: TRBJ1-1
DNA: TGCAGTGCTAGAGTTCTGGGAGGGGGCATGAACACTGAAGCTTTCTTT
CDR3: CSARVLGGGMNTEAFF

V: TRBV6-2/TRBV6-3
size: NA
D: NA
J: TRBJ1-5
DNA: TGTGCCAGCAGCCCTCGCTCGATGGTTACGGCTCAGCCCCAGCATTTT
CDR3: CASSPRSMVTAQPQHF

V: TRBV5-5
size: NA
D: NA
J: TRBJ1-6
DNA: TGTGCCAGCAGCACCCAAGGACGGCAAAATTCACCCCTCCACTTT
CDR3: CASSTQGRQNSPLHF

V: TRBV20-1
size: NA
D: TRBD2
J: TRBJ2-1
DNA: TGCAGTGCTAGAAAGAGGCTAGCGGTTAATGAGCAGTTCTTC
CDR3: CSARKRLAVNEQFF

V: TRBV6-5
size: few
D: TRBD1
J: TRBJ2-3
DNA: TGTGCCAGCAGTTACGTAGGACAGGGCACAGATACGCAGTATTTT
CDR3: CASSYVGQGTDTQYF

V: TRBV7-2
size: NA
D: NA
J: TRBJ2-7
DNA: TGTGCCAGCAGCTTAGAGTCCAGGGAGCACGACGAGCAGTACTTC
CDR3: CASSLESREHDEQYF

V: TRBV12-3/TRBV12-4
size: few
D: NA
J: TRBJ1-5
DNA: TGTGCCAGCAGTCCCGGGGGGGTTGGGTATCAGCCCCAGCATTTT
CDR3: CASSPGGVGYQPQHF

V: TRBV5-5
size: few
D: NA
J: TRBJ2-3
DNA: TGTGCCAGCAGCTTCGAGGACAGAAGCACAGATACGCAGTATTTT
CDR3: CASSFEDRSTDTQYF

V: TRBV20-1
size: NA
D: NA
J: TRBJ2-3
DNA: TGCAGTGCTAATCGGGCCATTCTAGCTGCGGCCGGCACAGATACGCAGTATTTT
CDR3: CSANRAILAAAGTDTQYF

V: TRBV4-3
size: NA
D: NA
J: TRBJ2-3
DNA: TGCGCCAGCAGCCACGGACCCGGGGAGGCAGATACGCAGTATTTT
CDR3: CASSHGPGEADTQYF

V: TRBV12-3/TRBV12-4
size: few
D: NA
J: TRBJ1-1
DNA: TGTGCCAGCCGCCTGACGGAGAACACTGAAGCTTTCTTT
CDR3: CASRLTENTEAFF

V: TRBV4-1
size: few
D: NA
J: TRBJ2-7
DNA: TGCGCCAGCAGCCAAGTATACGAGCAGTACTTC
CDR3: CASSQVYEQYF

V: TRBV28
size: NA
D: NA
J: TRBJ2-3
DNA: TGTGCCAGCACCCGATGGGGGGCTGGTGGCACAGATACGCAGTATTTT
CDR3: CASTRWGAGGTDTQYF

V: TRBV19
size: NA
D: TRBD1
J: TRBJ2-2
DNA: TGTGCCAGCATACCCCCCAGGGGGCGGACCGGGGAGCTGTTTTTT
CDR3: CASIPPRGRTGELFF

V: TRBV5-1
size: few
D: NA
J: TRBJ2-1
DNA: TGCGCCAGCAGCTGGGACGGCAGCTCCTACAATGAGCAGTTCTTC
CDR3: CASSWDGSSYNEQFF

V: TRBV28
size: NA
D: NA
J: TRBJ2-2
DNA: TGTGCCAGCAGTCGTTGGGGGGCCCTGAACACCGGGGAGCTGTTTTTT
CDR3: CASSRWGALNTGELFF

V: TRBV5-1
size: few
D: NA
J: TRBJ2-3
DNA: TGCGCCAGCAGCGAAGGGACCGGGGGGCCTAACACAGATACGCAGTATTTT
CDR3: CASSEGTGGPNTDTQYF

V: TRBV13
size: few
D: NA
J: TRBJ2-4
DNA: TGTGCCAGCAGCTTACAGCTGAGCAGGGGATCCAAAAACATTCAGTACTTC
CDR3: CASSLQLSRGSKNIQYF

V: TRBV7-2
size: few
D: NA
J: TRBJ1-4
DNA: TGTGCCAGCAGCCGACAGGTAGATGAAAAACTGTTTTTT
CDR3: CASSRQVDEKLFF

V: TRBV11-2
size: few
D: NA
J: TRBJ1-2
DNA: TGTGCCAGCAGTTCCGACAGGAGGAACTATGGCTACACCTTC
CDR3: CASSSDRRNYGYTF

V: TRBV9
size: NA
D: TRBD2
J: TRBJ2-1
DNA: TGTGCCAGCAGCGTAGGACTAGCGGGGGTGGATGAGCAGTTCTTC
CDR3: CASSVGLAGVDEQFF

V: TRBV5-1
size: NA
D: NA
J: TRBJ1-5
DNA: TGCGCCAGCAGCTTGGGGTGGAATCAGCCCCAGCATTTT
CDR3: CASSLGWNQPQHF

V: TRBV12-3/TRBV12-4
size: few
D: TRBD2
J: TRBJ2-2
DNA: TGTGCCAGCAGTTTAAGCGGGAGTCTCGGGGAGCTGTTTTTT
CDR3: CASSLSGSLGELFF